This T cell receptor (beta chain) comes out of a study of T cells in Graves' hyperthyroidism and ophthalmopathy. Many counts were recorded for this clonotype. The CDR3 regions of TCR beta were amplified from RNA transcripts. HTBI primers drove first-round RT-PCR of the TCR CDR3. TCRdb analysed the multiplex PCR reads with MiXCR anew, one entry per CDR3 protein. Of 400,000 to 550,000 distinct CDR3 sequences listed, approximately 25% were seen once; the top ten hold roughly 12%. The CDR3 length is 13 residues. V shed 8 bases and J shed 1 base, with 8 bases lying between them. Germline values: CDR1 ENHRY, CDR2 SYGVKD. Each diagnosis drew on symptoms, thyroxine, TRAb, thyroid ultrasound and orbital computed tomography findings.

The source material was blood. This clonotype originated in a woman between 25 and 40 years old with Graves' ophthalmopathy. V usage is TRBV10-3 and J usage is TRBJ2-2; D remains ambiguous. The CDR3 DNA sequence: TGTGCCATCGGCCAGAGGAACACCGGGGAGCTGTTTTTT. As protein: CAIGQRNTGELFF.